This TCR beta chain was captured in a study of cytotoxic CD8 clonotypes in ibrutinib-treated CLL. In the study overall: The group held 11 relapsed/refractory and 15 treatment-naive patients, with fewer than 18 IGHV unmutated. Investigators collected response samples after a median approximately twelve months of treatment, range 6 to 36. 24 partial and 2 complete responses; at median 68 months, roughly 15 remitted, about twelve progressed.

Study-wide points: The study found public clonotypes uncommon, contracting or stable on treatment.

The data were produced by immunoSEQ multiplex PCR, yet TCRdb's version contains in-frame clones alone and is incomplete. The top ten hold over 10% of the sample, which has some 200,000 clones, about four fifths seen once. The germline V gene encodes CDR1 MGHRA and CDR2 YSYEKL. This CDR3 is 13 amino acids long. V was trimmed by 1 base and J by 5 bases, leaving 8 bases between them. Points on this clone: Its specificity is unknown.

The receptor's source is a human donor with chronic lymphocytic leukemia. Sample: PBMCs, taken after 12 months of ibrutinib treatment. The genes are TRBV4-1 and TRBJ1-2, with no clear D. This CDR3 is CASSQASGYGYTF. CDR3 DNA: TGCGCCAGCAGCCAAGCCTCAGGTTATGGCTACACCTTC.